The rows below give T cell receptor beta chains drawn from one sample of a study of cytomegalovirus exposure and HLA in healthy donors. Profiling relied on immunoSEQ multiplex PCR, and the TCRdb table lists in-frame clones only, not all of them. The profile shows about 92,000 clones, over 70% of them singletons. The specimen was PBMCs. These receptors came from a girl aged 2 to 9 in good health and CMV-seropositive. The CDR3 runs from the conserved cysteine through the conserved F or W. The order of the fields is clone size, V gene, CDR3 length, J gene, D gene, CDR3 protein, CDR3 DNA. A D gene is named only where the DNA matches it firmly. Only some rows state a clone size, as once, few, many or a class for expanded clones.

size: .; V: TRBV5-1; length: 12; J: TRBJ1-1; D: TRBD1; CDR3: CASSRTGSKAFF; DNA: TGCGCCAGCAGCCGGACAGGGTCTAAGGCTTTCTTT
size: .; V: TRBV5-6; length: 15; J: TRBJ2-7; D: .; CDR3: CASSLSRQFSYEQYF; DNA: TGTGCCAGCAGCTTGAGCAGACAATTCTCCTACGAGCAGTACTTC
size: .; V: TRBV15; length: 13; J: TRBJ1-1; D: .; CDR3: CATSRGPNTEAFF; DNA: TGTGCCACCAGCAGGGGCCCGAACACTGAAGCTTTCTTT
size: few; V: TRBV6-1; length: 14; J: TRBJ2-7; D: .; CDR3: CASSEVGTSLEQYF; DNA: TGTGCCAGCAGTGAAGTAGGGACTTCTCTCGAGCAGTACTTC
size: .; V: TRBV6-1; length: 14; J: TRBJ1-2; D: TRBD1; CDR3: CASIDMGQGNGYTF; DNA: TGTGCCAGCATTGACATGGGACAGGGAAATGGCTACACCTTC
size: .; V: TRBV5-1; length: 16; J: TRBJ2-7; D: TRBD2; CDR3: CASSPGRGGSSYEQYF; DNA: TGCGCCAGCAGCCCCGGAAGGGGAGGGAGCTCCTACGAGCAGTACTTC
size: .; V: TRBV13; length: 15; J: TRBJ2-7; D: .; CDR3: CASSLGRRGSYEQYF; DNA: TGTGCCAGCAGCTTAGGCCGGCGAGGCTCCTACGAGCAGTACTTC
size: .; V: TRBV7-8; length: 14; J: TRBJ2-2; D: .; CDR3: CASSYSGEGRELFF; DNA: TGTGCCAGCAGCTACTCCGGGGAAGGGAGGGAGCTGTTTTTT
size: .; V: TRBV6-1; length: 16; J: TRBJ2-3; D: TRBD2; CDR3: CASSELAGGLWVWQYF; DNA: TGTGCCAGCAGTGAATTGGCGGGAGGCCTTTGGGTGTGGCAGTATTTT
size: .; V: TRBV2; length: 18; J: TRBJ2-6; D: .; CDR3: CASSEQKPGQGWANVLTF; DNA: TGTGCCAGCAGTGAGCAGAAGCCAGGGCAGGGCTGGGCCAACGTCCTGACTTTC
size: .; V: TRBV30; length: 14; J: TRBJ2-7; D: TRBD1; CDR3: CAWRETGTAYEQYF; DNA: TGTGCCTGGAGAGAGACAGGGACCGCCTACGAGCAGTACTTC
size: .; V: TRBV25-1; length: 15; J: TRBJ1-2; D: .; CDR3: CASSGFQENRYGYTF; DNA: TGTGCCAGCAGTGGGTTTCAGGAAAACCGCTATGGCTACACCTTC
size: .; V: TRBV7-2; length: 14; J: TRBJ1-1; D: .; CDR3: CASSLVTGFTEAFF; DNA: TGTGCCAGCAGCTTAGTGACGGGGTTCACTGAAGCTTTCTTT
size: .; V: TRBV29-1; length: 17; J: TRBJ2-1; D: TRBD2; CDR3: CSVTNRLASLGRNEQFF; DNA: TGCAGCGTTACCAATCGACTAGCATCCCTGGGCCGGAATGAGCAGTTCTTC
size: few; V: TRBV7-9; length: 12; J: TRBJ2-1; D: .; CDR3: CASSFQSTEQFF; DNA: TGTGCCAGCAGCTTCCAGTCCACTGAGCAGTTCTTC
size: .; V: TRBV29-1; length: 10; J: TRBJ2-3; D: .; CDR3: CSVPSDTQYF; DNA: TGCAGCGTTCCCTCAGATACGCAGTATTTT
size: once; V: TRBV6-1; length: 15; J: TRBJ2-1; D: TRBD2; CDR3: CASSELAGGDNEQFF; DNA: TGTGCCAGCAGTGAACTAGCGGGAGGGGACAATGAGCAGTTCTTC